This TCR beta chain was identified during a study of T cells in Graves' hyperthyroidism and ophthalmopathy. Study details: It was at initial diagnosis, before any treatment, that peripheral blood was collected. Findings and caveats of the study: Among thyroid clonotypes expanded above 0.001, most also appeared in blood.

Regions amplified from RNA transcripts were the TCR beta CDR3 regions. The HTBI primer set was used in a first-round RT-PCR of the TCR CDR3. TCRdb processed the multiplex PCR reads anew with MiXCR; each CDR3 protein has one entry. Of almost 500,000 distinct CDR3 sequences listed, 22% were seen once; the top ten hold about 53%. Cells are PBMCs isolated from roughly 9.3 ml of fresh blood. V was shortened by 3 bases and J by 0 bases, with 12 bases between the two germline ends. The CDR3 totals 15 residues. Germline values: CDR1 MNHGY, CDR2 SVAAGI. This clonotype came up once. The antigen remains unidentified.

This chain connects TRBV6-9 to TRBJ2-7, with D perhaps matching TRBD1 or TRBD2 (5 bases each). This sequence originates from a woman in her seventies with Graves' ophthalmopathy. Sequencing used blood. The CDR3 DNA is TGTGCCAGCAGTTACTTCTCAGGGAGCTCCTACGAGCAGTACTTC. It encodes CASSYFSGSSYEQYF.